Sequencing of this T cell receptor (beta chain) was carried out in a study of radiotherapy plus CTLA-4 blockade in lung cancer. This CDR3 has 15 residues. Germline values: CDR1 LGHNA, CDR2 YSLEER. Trimming took off 4 bases at V and 5 bases at J, with 14 bases between the two ends. Produced via immunoSEQ multiplex PCR; TCRdb's table is partial and in-frame only. The repertoire has more than 25,000 clones, around 79% of them found once; the top ten carry 7% to 8%. The sequence derives from a human donor with non-small cell lung cancer who had stable disease on radiotherapy plus ipilimumab. V gene TRBV4-3 combines with J gene TRBJ2-2, with unresolved D. Sequencing used peripheral blood, obtained from a patient treated with radiotherapy plus ipilimumab. CDR3: CASSRAIVTTGELFF. In DNA form, the CDR3 reads TGCGCCAGCAGCCGAGCTATTGTGACGACCGGGGAGCTGTTTTTT.